This T cell receptor beta chain was captured by sequencing in a study of blood T cell repertoires in COVID-19. This clone was seen only a few times. The final CDR3 position lacks the conserved phenylalanine or tryptophan, pointing to a likely read error. The limits of the CDR3 on the DNA are not certain, so only TCRdb's listed CDR3 is given. The CDR3 length equals 13 residues, ends included. Germline V gene data show CDR1 as SGHRS and CDR2 as YFSETQ. Measured with immunoSEQ multiplex PCR; TCRdb has only the in-frame clones, and not every one. The data contain 160,000 or so clones, just under 80% of them singletons.

Sequenced input: peripheral blood. The clonotype originates from a woman over 75 with acute or convalescent COVID-19. This sequence joins TRBV5-1 and TRBJ2-7; the table gives TRBD1 as D, unverified against the DNA. CDR3 in amino acids: CASSSEGQGAPIY.